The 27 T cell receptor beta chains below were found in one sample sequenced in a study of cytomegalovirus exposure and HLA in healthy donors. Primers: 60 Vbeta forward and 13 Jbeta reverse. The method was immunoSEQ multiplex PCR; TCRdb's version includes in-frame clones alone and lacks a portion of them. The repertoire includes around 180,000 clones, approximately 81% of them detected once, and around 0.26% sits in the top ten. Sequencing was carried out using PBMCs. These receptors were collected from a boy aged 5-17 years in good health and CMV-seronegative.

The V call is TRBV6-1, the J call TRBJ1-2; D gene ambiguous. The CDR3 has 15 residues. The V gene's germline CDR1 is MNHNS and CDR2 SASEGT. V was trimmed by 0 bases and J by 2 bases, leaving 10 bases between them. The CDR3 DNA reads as TGTGCCAGCAGTGAAGCGCGGGGTTTCAACTATGGCTACACCTTC. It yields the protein CASSEARGFNYGYTF.

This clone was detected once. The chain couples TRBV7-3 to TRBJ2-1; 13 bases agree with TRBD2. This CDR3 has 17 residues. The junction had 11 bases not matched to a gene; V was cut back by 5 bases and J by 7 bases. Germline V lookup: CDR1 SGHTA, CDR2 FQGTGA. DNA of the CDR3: TGTGCCAGCAGCCAGCAGGGGGGACTAGCGGGATGGAATGAGCAGTTCTTC. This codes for CASSQQGGLAGWNEQFF.

In DNA form, the CDR3 reads TGCAGCGTTACAGCGCGGGAAGGCTACACCTTC. Translating it yields CSVTAREGYTF. The chain carries TRBV29-1 and TRBJ1-2; no firm D call. The V end was cut by 5 bases, the J end by 8 bases, with 12 bases between. The germline V gene has CDR1 SQVTM and CDR2 ANQGSEA. The CDR3 loop spans 11 amino acids.

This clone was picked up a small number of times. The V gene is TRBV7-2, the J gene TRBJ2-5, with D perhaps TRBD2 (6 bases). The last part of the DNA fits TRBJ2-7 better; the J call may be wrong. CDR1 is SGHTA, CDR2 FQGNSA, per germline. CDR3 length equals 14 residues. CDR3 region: CASSFSGSSYEQYF. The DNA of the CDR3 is TGTGCCAGCAGCTTCTCCGGGAGCTCCTACGAGCAGTACTTC.

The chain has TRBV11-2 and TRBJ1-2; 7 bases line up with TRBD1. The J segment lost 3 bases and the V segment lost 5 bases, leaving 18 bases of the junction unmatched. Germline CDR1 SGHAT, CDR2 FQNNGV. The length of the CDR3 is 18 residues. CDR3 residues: CASSPVLLRQGEDYGYTF. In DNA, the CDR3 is TGTGCCAGCAGCCCCGTACTCCTCCGACAGGGCGAGGACTATGGCTACACCTTC. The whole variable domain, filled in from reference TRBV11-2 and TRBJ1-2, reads EAGVAQSPRYKIIEKRQSVAFWCNPISGHATLYWYQQILGQGPKLLIQFQNNGVVDDSQLPKDRFSAERLKGVDSTLKIQPAKLEDSAVYLCASSPVLLRQGEDYGYTFGSGTRLTVV.

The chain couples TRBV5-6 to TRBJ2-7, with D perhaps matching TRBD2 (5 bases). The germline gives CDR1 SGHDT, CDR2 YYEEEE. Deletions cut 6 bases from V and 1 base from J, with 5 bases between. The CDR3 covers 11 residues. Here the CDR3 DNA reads TGTGCCAGCACGGGATCCTACGAGCAGTACTTC. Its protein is CASTGSYEQYF.

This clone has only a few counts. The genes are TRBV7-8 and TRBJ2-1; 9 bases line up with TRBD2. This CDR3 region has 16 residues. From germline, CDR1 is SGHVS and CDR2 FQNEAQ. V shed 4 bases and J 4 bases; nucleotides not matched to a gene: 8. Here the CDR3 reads CASSSFRAGGYNEQFF. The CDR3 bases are TGTGCCAGCAGCTCCTTCCGGGCGGGGGGGTACAATGAGCAGTTCTTC. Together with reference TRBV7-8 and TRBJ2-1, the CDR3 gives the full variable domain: GAGVSQSPRYKVAKRGQDVALRCDPISGHVSLFWYQQALGQGPEFLTYFQNEAQLDKSGLPSDRFFAERPEGSVSTLKIQRTQQEDSAVYLCASSSFRAGGYNEQFFGPGTRLTVL.

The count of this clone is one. The chain's CDR3 is CASSQVGSGYEQYF. CDR3 DNA sequence: TGTGCCAGCAGCCAAGTGGGTAGCGGCTACGAGCAGTACTTC. V gene TRBV4-2 combines with J gene TRBJ2-7; possibly TRBD2 for D (6 bases). The CDR3 consists of 14 residues. Trimming removed 1 base from V and 3 bases from J, with 10 bases in between. Germline CDR1 is LGHNA and CDR2 is YNFKEQ.

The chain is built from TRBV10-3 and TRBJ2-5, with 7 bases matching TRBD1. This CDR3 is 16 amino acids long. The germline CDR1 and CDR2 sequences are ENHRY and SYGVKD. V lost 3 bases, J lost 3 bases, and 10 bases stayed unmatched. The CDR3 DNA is TGTGCCATCAGTGATCCCCTAGGGGGCTCCAAAGAGACCCAGTACTTC. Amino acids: CAISDPLGGSKETQYF.

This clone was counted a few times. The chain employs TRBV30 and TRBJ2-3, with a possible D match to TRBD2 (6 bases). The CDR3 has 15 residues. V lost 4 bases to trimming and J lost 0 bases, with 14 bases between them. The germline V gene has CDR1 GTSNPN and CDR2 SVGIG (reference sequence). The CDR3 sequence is CAWTYSGSSTDTQYF. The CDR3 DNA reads TGTGCCTGGACCTATAGCGGATCTAGCACAGATACGCAGTATTTT. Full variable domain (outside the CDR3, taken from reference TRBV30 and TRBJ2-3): SQTIHQWPATLVQPVGSPLSLECTVEGTSNPNLYWYRQAAGRGLQLLFYSVGIGQISSEVPQNLSASRPQDRQFILSSKKLLLSDSGFYLCAWTYSGSSTDTQYFGPGTRLTVL.

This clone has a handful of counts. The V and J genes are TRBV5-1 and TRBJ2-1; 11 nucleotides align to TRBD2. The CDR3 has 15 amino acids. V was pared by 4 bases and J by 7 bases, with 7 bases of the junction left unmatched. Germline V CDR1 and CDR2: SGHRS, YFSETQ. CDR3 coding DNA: TGCGCCAGCAGCAATAGCGGGGGGGCGGAAAATGAGCAGTTCTTC. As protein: CASSNSGGAENEQFF.

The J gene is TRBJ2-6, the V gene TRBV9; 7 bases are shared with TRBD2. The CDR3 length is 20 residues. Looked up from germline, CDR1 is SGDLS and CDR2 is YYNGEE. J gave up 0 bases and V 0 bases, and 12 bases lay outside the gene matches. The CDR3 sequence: CASSVVEWGGADSGANVLTF. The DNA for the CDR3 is TGTGCCAGCAGCGTAGTCGAATGGGGAGGGGCTGACTCTGGGGCCAACGTCCTGACTTTC.

CDR3: CASSLVGRGANTEAFF. In nucleotides, the CDR3 is TGCGCCAGCAGCTTGGTGGGGCGGGGTGCGAACACTGAAGCTTTCTTT. The rearrangement joins TRBV5-1 to TRBJ1-1; a weak D match, TRBD1 (5 bases). This CDR3 has 16 residues. V was clipped by 0 bases and J by 1 base, with 13 bases between them. Germline V gives CDR1 SGHRS, CDR2 YFSETQ.

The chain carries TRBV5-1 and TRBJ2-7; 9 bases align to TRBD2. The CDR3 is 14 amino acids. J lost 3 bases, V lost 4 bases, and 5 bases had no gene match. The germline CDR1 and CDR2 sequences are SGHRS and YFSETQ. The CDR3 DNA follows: TGCGCCAGCAGCGAGACTAGCGGACACTACGAGCAGTACTTC. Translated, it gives CASSETSGHYEQYF.

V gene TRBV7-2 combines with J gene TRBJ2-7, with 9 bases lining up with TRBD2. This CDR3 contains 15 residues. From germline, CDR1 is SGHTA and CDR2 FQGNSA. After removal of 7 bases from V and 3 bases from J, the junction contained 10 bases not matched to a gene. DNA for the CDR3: TGTGCCAGCACTCCTGTGGGTAGCGGGGGCTACGAGCAGTACTTC. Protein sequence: CASTPVGSGGYEQYF. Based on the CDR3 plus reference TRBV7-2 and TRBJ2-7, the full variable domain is GAGVSQSPSNKVTEKGKDVELRCDPISGHTALYWYRQSLGQGLEFLIYFQGNSAPDKSGLPSDRFSAERTGGSVSTLTIQRTQQEDSAVYLCASTPVGSGGYEQYFGPGTRLTVT.

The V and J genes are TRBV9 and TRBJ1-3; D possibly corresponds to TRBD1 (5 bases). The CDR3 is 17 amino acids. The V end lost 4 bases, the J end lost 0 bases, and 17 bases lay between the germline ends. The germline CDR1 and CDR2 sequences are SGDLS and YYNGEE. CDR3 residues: CASSHPVRGSSGNTIYF. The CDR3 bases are TGTGCCAGCAGCCACCCAGTGCGGGGGAGCTCTGGAAACACCATATATTTT.

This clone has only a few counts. In nucleotides, the CDR3 is TGTGCCAGCAGGACAGGGGACTATGGCTACACCTTC. Protein product: CASRTGDYGYTF. The chain couples TRBV21-1 to TRBJ1-2; the DNA was not compared with TRBD1, the D call given in the table. TRBV21-1 is a documented pseudogene. The CDR3 consists of 12 residues.

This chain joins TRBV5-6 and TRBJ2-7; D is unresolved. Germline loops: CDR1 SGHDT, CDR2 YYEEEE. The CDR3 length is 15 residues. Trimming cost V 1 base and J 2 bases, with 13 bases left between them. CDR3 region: CASSLPPGGTYEQYF. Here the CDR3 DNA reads TGTGCCAGCAGCTTGCCCCCCGGCGGCACCTACGAGCAGTACTTC. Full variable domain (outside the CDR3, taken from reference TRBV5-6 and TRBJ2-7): DAGVTQSPTHLIKTRGQQVTLRCSPKSGHDTVSWYQQALGQGPQFIFQYYEEEERQRGNFPDRFSGHQFPNYSSELNVNALLLGDSALYLCASSLPPGGTYEQYFGPGTRLTVT.

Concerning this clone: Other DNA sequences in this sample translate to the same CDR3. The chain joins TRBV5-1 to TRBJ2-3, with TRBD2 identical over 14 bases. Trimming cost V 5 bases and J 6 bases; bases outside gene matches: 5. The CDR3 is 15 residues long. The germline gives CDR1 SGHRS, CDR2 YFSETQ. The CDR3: CASSPTSGRADTQYF. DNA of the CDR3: TGCGCCAGCAGTCCGACTAGCGGGAGGGCGGATACGCAGTATTTT.

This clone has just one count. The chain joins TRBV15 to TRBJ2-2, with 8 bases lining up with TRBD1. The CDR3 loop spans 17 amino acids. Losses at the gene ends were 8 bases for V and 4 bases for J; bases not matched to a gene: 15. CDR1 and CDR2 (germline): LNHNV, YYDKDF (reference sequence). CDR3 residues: CATESKGGRGRTGELFF. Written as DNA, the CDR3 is TGTGCCACCGAGTCTAAGGGGGGCAGGGGGCGCACCGGGGAGCTGTTTTTT.

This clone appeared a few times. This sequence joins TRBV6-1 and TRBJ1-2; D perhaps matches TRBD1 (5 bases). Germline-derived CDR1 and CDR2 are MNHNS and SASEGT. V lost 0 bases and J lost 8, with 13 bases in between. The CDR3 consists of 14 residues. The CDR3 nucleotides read TGTGCCAGCAGTGAAGCGTGGGGGGGATGGGGCTACACCTTC. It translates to CASSEAWGGWGYTF.

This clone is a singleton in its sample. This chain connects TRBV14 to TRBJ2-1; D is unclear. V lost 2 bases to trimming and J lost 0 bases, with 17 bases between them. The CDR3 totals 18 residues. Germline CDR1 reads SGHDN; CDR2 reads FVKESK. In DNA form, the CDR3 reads TGTGCCAGCAGCCAAAATGTAGGTAGCCTGAGCTCCTACAATGAGCAGTTCTTC. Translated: CASSQNVGSLSSYNEQFF.

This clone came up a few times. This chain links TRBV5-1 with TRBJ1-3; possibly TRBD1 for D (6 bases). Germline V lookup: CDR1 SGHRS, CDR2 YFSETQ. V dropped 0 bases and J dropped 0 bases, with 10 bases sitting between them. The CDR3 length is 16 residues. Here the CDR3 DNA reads TGCGCCAGCAGCTTGGGGACAGCGTACTCTGGAAACACCATATATTTT. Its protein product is CASSLGTAYSGNTIYF.

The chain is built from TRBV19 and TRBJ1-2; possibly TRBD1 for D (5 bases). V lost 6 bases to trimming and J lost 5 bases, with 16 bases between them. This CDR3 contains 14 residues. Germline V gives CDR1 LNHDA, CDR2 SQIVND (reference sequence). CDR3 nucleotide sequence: TGTGCCAGTAGGCCCCTAGGGGATTCGTATGGCTACACCTTC. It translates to CASRPLGDSYGYTF.

CDR3 DNA: TGTGCCAGCTCACCCGGGACAGGGGGACCCTACGAGCAGTACTTC. This codes for CASSPGTGGPYEQYF. The V gene is TRBV18, the J gene TRBJ2-7, with 11 bases identical to TRBD1. Germline loops: CDR1 KGHSH, CDR2 LQKENI. The CDR3 totals 15 residues. With V trimmed by 3 bases and J by 2 bases, 3 bases remained unmatched.

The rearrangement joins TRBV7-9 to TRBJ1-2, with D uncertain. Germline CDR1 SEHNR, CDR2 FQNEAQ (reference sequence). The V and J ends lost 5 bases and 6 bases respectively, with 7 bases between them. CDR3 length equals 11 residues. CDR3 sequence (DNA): TGTGCCAGCAGCCACCTAAATGGCTACACCTTC. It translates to CASSHLNGYTF. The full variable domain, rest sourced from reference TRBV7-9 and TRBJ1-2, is DTGVSQNPRHKITKRGQNVTFRCDPISEHNRLYWYRQTLGQGPEFLTYFQNEAQLEKSRLLSDRFSAERPKGSFSTLEIQRTEQGDSAMYLCASSHLNGYTFGSGTRLTVV.

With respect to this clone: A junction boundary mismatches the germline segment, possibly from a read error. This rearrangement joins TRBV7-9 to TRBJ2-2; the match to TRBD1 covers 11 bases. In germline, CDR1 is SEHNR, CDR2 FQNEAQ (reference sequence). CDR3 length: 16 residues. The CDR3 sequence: CSSSSSGTGGTGELFF. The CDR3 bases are TGTTCCAGCAGCTCGTCCGGGACAGGGGGCACCGGGGAGCTGTTTTTT.